Listed below are T cell receptor beta chains from one sample, sequenced in a study of blood T cell repertoires in COVID-19. TCRdb's copy holds only in-frame clones and misses some; the assay was immunoSEQ multiplex PCR. Among about 210,000 clones listed, around four fifths were seen once. Sequenced material: peripheral blood. The receptor set was obtained from a woman in her forties or fifties with acute or convalescent COVID-19. CDR3s include the opening cysteine and the closing phenylalanine or tryptophan. A D gene is named only where the DNA matches it firmly. The size field is filled for only some rows; it gives once, few, many or a size class.

V gene	D gene	J gene	clone size	CDR3 protein	CDR3 DNA
TRBV11-3	TRBD2	TRBJ2-3	-	CASAGGDTQYF	TGTGCCAGCGCGGGGGGAGATACGCAGTATTTT
TRBV6-5	TRBD1	TRBJ1-1	-	CASSPGQENTEAFF	TGTGCCAGCAGCCCCGGACAGGAGAACACTGAAGCTTTCTTT
TRBV27	-	TRBJ2-1	once	CASSRGLEQFF	TGTGCCAGCAGTAGGGGCCTTGAGCAGTTCTTC
TRBV27	TRBD2	TRBJ2-7	-	CASSFRGLAASGWQYF	TGTGCCAGCAGTTTTCGGGGACTAGCGGCCTCAGGTTGGCAGTACTTC
TRBV19	TRBD2	TRBJ2-5	many	CASSIGGKRDAGGEYF	TGTGCCAGTAGTATTGGGGGGAAGCGGGACGCCGGTGGAGAGTACTTC
TRBV7-2	-	TRBJ1-3	-	CASSLEAGAGNTIYF	TGTGCCAGCAGCTTAGAGGCGGGGGCTGGAAACACCATATATTTT
TRBV29-1	TRBD2	TRBJ2-3	-	CSVDSSGITDTQYF	TGCAGCGTTGATTCTAGCGGAATAACAGATACGCAGTATTTT
TRBV7-2	-	TRBJ2-7	few	CASSLGVAWEQYF	TGTGCCAGCAGCTTAGGGGTAGCGTGGGAGCAGTACTTC
TRBV18	TRBD2	TRBJ2-7	-	CASSPYTAGVYEQYF	TGTGCCAGCTCACCATATACAGCGGGGGTCTACGAGCAGTACTTC
TRBV28	TRBD1	TRBJ1-1	-	CASSVTGEVTEAFF	TGTGCCAGCAGCGTAACAGGGGAGGTCACTGAAGCTTTCTTT
TRBV2	TRBD1	TRBJ2-1	-	CASTDRGQGEQFF	TGTGCCAGCACCGACCGGGGACAGGGCGAGCAGTTCTTC
TRBV20-1	TRBD2	TRBJ2-4	-	CSASDPARGGRVGIQYF	TGCAGTGCTAGTGACCCGGCGAGGGGCGGGAGAGTTGGCATTCAGTACTTC
TRBV5-1	TRBD2	TRBJ2-7	-	CASTISSGSGEQYF	TGCGCCAGCACAATTTCTAGCGGGAGTGGCGAGCAGTACTTC
TRBV5-1	TRBD2	TRBJ2-2	-	CASSFAPLGAGERAGELFF	TGCGCCAGCAGCTTCGCCCCCCTAGGAGCGGGAGAACGAGCGGGGGAGCTGTTTTTT
TRBV3-1/TRBV3-2	-	TRBJ2-7	-	CASSQGDLTGQYF	TGTGCCAGCAGCCAAGGCGATTTAACCGGGCAGTACTTC
TRBV25-1	TRBD2	TRBJ2-7	many	CASSEYGLAGFYEQYF	TGTGCCAGCAGTGAATACGGACTAGCGGGATTCTACGAGCAGTACTTC
TRBV20-1	TRBD2	TRBJ2-5	-	CSGRRETQYF	TGCAGCGGGAGGAGAGAGACCCAGTACTTC
TRBV9	-	TRBJ2-2	-	CASSVDWGFNTGELFF	TGTGCCAGCAGCGTAGATTGGGGCTTCAACACCGGGGAGCTGTTTTTT
TRBV14	TRBD2	TRBJ2-1	-	CASSQLAGGSSYNEQFF	TGTGCCAGCAGCCAACTAGCGGGAGGGTCTTCGTACAATGAGCAGTTCTTC
TRBV28	TRBD1	TRBJ2-1	few	CASCPGTGGYNEQFF	TGTGCCAGCTGCCCCGGGACAGGGGGCTACAATGAGCAGTTCTTC
TRBV5-6	-	TRBJ1-2	once	CASSFEVGYGYTF	TGTGCCAGCAGCTTTGAGGTCGGGTATGGCTACACCTTC
TRBV3-1/TRBV3-2	-	TRBJ2-3	-	CASSQVRGIADTQYF	TGTGCCAGCAGCCAAGTACGCGGGATCGCAGATACGCAGTATTTT
TRBV5-1	-	TRBJ2-1	-	CASSLNAGNNEQFF	TGCGCCAGCAGCCTCAACGCAGGTAACAATGAGCAGTTCTTC
TRBV5-1	-	TRBJ2-7	few	CASSSTPYEQYF	TGCGCCAGCAGCTCCACACCCTACGAGCAGTACTTC
TRBV2	-	TRBJ2-1	-	CASSGERSYRNEQFF	TGTGCCAGCAGTGGTGAGCGGAGCTATCGGAATGAGCAGTTCTTC
TRBV28	-	TRBJ1-2	-	CASSSPSLESYTF	TGTGCCAGCAGTTCCCCCAGTCTGGAGAGCTACACCTTC
TRBV2	TRBD2	TRBJ2-5	-	CASSDFASGRSGVETQYF	TGTGCCAGCAGTGATTTCGCTAGCGGGAGATCAGGAGTTGAGACCCAGTACTTC
TRBV28	-	TRBJ1-5	-	CASSFLRVQPQHF	TGTGCCAGCAGCTTTCTGAGGGTCCAGCCCCAGCATTTT
TRBV2	-	TRBJ2-1	-	CASIRARSNEQFF	TGTGCCAGCATAAGAGCGCGGTCCAATGAGCAGTTCTTC
TRBV19	TRBD1	TRBJ1-2	-	CATSGTGHYGYTF	TGTGCCACCTCCGGGACAGGACACTATGGCTACACCTTC
TRBV28	-	TRBJ1-3	-	CASSLGGAGNTIYF	TGTGCCAGCAGTTTGGGGGGAGCTGGAAACACCATATATTTT
TRBV4-2	-	TRBJ2-7	few	CASSPQGLGSYEQYF	TGTGCCAGCAGTCCTCAGGGACTGGGATCCTACGAGCAGTACTTC
TRBV5-8	TRBD1	TRBJ1-1	-	CASSPDRGRGAFF	TGTGCCAGCAGCCCGGACAGGGGAAGAGGAGCTTTCTTT
TRBV29-1	-	TRBJ1-1	few	CSVEGNRAEAFF	TGCAGCGTTGAAGGTAATCGGGCTGAAGCTTTCTTT
TRBV7-6	-	TRBJ2-5	-	CASSLSGRLVETQYF	TGTGCCAGCAGCTTATCTGGGAGGCTCGTGGAGACCCAGTACTTC
TRBV10-3	-	TRBJ1-3	-	CAIMSNSGNTIYF	TGTGCCATCATGAGCAACTCTGGAAACACCATATATTTT
TRBV20-1	-	TRBJ2-1	-	CSAIYYNEQFF	TGCAGTGCTATCTACTACAATGAGCAGTTCTTC
TRBV11-3	TRBD1	TRBJ2-7	-	CASATGVGNEQYF	TGTGCCAGCGCAACAGGGGTTGGGAACGAGCAGTACTTC
TRBV27	TRBD2	TRBJ2-1	-	CASRGGGAYNEQFF	TGTGCCAGCAGAGGCGGGGGGGCCTACAATGAGCAGTTCTTC
TRBV27	TRBD1	TRBJ1-2	-	CASSSLPLQGAGDGYTF	TGTGCCAGCAGTTCTCTCCCCCTCCAGGGGGCAGGAGATGGCTACACCTTC